What follows describes a single T cell receptor (beta chain). The entry originates in a study of blood T cell repertoires in COVID-19. Germline V gene sequence: CDR1 MNHEY, CDR2 SVGAGI. The V end lost 5 bases, the J end lost 1 base, and 12 bases lay between the germline ends. The CDR3 covers 14 residues. Measured with immunoSEQ multiplex PCR; TCRdb has only the in-frame clones, and not every one. The profile shows 150,000 or so clones, 65% to 90% of them singletons. Sample: peripheral blood. This sequence joins TRBV6-5 and TRBJ2-7, with D perhaps TRBD1 (7 bases). This receptor was taken from a man in his fifties or sixties with acute or convalescent COVID-19. CDR3 sequence: CASSRQGGSYEQYF. DNA of the CDR3: TGTGCCAGCAGTCGACAGGGAGGTTCCTACGAGCAGTACTTC.